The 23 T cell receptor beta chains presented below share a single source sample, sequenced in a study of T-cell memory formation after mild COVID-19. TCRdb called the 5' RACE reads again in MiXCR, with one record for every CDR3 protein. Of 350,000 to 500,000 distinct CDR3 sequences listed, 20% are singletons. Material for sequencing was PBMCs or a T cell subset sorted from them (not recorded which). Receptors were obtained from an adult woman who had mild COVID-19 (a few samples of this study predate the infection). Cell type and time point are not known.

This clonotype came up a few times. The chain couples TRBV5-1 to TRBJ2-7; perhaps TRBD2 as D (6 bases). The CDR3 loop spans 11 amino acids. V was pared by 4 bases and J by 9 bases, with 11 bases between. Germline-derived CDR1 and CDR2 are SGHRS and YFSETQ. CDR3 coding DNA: TGCGCCAGCAGCACGGGACTGTCGCAGTACTTC. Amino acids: CASSTGLSQYF.

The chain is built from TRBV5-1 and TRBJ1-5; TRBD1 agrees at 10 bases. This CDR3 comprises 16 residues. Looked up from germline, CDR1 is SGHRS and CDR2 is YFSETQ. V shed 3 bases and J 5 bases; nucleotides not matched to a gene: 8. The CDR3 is CASSSSTGQGDQPQHF. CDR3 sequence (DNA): TGCGCCAGCAGCTCCTCCACCGGACAGGGGGATCAGCCCCAGCATTTT.

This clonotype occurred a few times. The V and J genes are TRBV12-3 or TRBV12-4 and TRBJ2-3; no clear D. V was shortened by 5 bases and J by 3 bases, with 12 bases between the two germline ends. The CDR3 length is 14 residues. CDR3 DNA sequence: TGTGCCAGCAGTATCGCACGTATAACAGATACGCAGTATTTT. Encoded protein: CASSIARITDTQYF.

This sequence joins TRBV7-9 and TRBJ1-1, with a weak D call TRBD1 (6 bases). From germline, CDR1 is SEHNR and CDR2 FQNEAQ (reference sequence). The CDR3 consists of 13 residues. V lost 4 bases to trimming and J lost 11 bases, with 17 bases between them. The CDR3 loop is CASSYLPGAAAFF. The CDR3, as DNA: TGTGCCAGCAGCTACCTACCAGGGGCCGCTGCTTTCTTT.

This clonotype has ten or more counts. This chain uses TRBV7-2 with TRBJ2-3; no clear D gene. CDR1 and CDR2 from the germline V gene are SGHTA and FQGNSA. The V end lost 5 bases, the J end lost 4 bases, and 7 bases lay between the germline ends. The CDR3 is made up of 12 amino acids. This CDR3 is CASSRAADTQYF. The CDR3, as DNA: TGTGCCAGCAGCCGCGCCGCAGATACGCAGTATTTT.

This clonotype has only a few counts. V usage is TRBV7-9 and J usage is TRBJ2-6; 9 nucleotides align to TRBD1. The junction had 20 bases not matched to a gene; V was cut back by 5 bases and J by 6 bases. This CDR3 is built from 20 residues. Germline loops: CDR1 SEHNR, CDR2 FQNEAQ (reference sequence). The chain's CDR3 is CASSEYRGRNLISKANVLTF. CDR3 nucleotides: TGTGCCAGCAGCGAATACAGGGGGCGCAACCTGATCTCTAAGGCCAACGTCCTGACTTTC.

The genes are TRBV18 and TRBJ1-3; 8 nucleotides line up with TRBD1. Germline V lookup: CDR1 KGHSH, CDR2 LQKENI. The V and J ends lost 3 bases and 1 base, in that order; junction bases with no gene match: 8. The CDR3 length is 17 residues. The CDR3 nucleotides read TGTGCCAGCTCACCCCTGGGACAGGCGAGTTCTGGAAACACCATATATTTT. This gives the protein CASSPLGQASSGNTIYF.

The CDR3: CASSADRLNTGELFF. The CDR3 region has the DNA TGTGCCAGCTCAGCCGACAGACTGAACACCGGGGAGCTGTTTTTT. The chain uses TRBV18 and TRBJ2-2, with D perhaps matching TRBD1 (5 bases). The CDR3 totals 15 residues. V was trimmed by 5 bases and J by 1 base, leaving 11 bases between them. Germline V gene lookup returns CDR1 KGHSH and CDR2 LQKENI. The full variable domain, completed using reference TRBV18 and TRBJ2-2, is NAGVMQNPRHLVRRRGQEARLRCSPMKGHSHVYWYRQLPEEGLKFMVYLQKENIIDESGMPKERFSAEFPKEGPSILRIQQVVRGDSAAYFCASSADRLNTGELFFGEGSRLTVL.

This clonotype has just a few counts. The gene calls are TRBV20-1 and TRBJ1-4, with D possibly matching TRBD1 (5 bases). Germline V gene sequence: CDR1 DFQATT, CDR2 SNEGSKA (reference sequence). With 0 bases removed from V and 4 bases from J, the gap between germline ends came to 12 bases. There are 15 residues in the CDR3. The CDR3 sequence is CSARDVRGLNEKLFF. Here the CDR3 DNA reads TGCAGTGCTAGAGATGTAAGGGGCCTTAATGAAAAACTGTTTTTT.

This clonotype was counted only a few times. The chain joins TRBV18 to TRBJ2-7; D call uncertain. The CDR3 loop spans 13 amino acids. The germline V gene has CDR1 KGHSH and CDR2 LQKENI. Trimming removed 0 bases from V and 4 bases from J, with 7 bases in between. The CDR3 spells CASSPPERYEQYF. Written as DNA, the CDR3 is TGTGCCAGCTCACCACCGGAACGATACGAGCAGTACTTC.

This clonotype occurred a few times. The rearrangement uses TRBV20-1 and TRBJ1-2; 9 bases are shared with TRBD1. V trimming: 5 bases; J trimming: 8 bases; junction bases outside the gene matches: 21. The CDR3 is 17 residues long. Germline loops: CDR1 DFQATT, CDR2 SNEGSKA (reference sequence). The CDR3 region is CSASQAGTGLLLMGYTF. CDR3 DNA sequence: TGCAGTGCTTCCCAGGCTGGGACAGGGCTTTTATTAATGGGCTACACCTTC.

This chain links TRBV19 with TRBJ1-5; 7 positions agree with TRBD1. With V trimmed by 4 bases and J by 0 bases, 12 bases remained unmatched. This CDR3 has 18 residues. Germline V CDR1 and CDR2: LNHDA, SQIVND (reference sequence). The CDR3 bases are TGTGCCAGTAGTAGTGGGACAGTAATTAACTATAGCAATCAGCCCCAGCATTTT. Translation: CASSSGTVINYSNQPQHF.

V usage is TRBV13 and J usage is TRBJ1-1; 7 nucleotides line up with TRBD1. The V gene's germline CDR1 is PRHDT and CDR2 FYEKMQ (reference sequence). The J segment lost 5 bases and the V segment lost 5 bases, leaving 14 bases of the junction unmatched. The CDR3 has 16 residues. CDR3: CASSPTGAGVGTEAFF. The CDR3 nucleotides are TGTGCCAGCAGCCCAACAGGGGCAGGTGTGGGAACTGAAGCTTTCTTT.

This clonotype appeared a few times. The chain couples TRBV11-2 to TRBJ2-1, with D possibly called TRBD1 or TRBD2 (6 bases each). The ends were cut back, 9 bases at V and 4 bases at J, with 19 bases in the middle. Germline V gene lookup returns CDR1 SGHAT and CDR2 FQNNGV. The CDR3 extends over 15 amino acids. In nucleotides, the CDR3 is TGTGCCAGTATGCCACAGGGAGGCCCTTACAATGAGCAGTTCTTC. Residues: CASMPQGGPYNEQFF. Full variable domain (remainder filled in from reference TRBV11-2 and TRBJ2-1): EAGVAQSPRYKIIEKRQSVAFWCNPISGHATLYWYQQILGQGPKLLIQFQNNGVVDDSQLPKDRFSAERLKGVDSTLKIQPAKLEDSAVYLCASMPQGGPYNEQFFGPGTRLTVL.

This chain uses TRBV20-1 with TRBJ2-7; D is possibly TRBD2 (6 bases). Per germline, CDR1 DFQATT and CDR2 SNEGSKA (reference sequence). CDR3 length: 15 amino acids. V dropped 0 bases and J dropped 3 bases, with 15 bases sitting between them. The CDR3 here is CSARDAASDRYEQYF. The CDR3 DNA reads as TGCAGTGCTAGAGATGCGGCTAGCGACCGCTACGAGCAGTACTTC.

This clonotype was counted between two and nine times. The CDR3 loop reads CASSSGQGDTEAFF. As DNA, the CDR3 is TGCGCCAGCAGCTCTGGACAGGGGGACACTGAAGCTTTCTTT. The chain recombines TRBV5-1 with TRBJ1-1; 10 bases align to TRBD1. The CDR3 has 14 residues. Germline loops: CDR1 SGHRS, CDR2 YFSETQ. J was trimmed by 3 bases and V by 3 bases; bases with no gene match: 2.

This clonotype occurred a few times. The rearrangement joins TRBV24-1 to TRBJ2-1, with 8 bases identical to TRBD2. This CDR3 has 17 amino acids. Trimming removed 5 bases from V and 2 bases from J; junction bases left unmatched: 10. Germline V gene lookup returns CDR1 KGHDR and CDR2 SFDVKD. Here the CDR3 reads CATSGGASGQAYNEQFF. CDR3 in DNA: TGTGCCACCAGTGGGGGGGCTAGCGGGCAGGCCTACAATGAGCAGTTCTTC.

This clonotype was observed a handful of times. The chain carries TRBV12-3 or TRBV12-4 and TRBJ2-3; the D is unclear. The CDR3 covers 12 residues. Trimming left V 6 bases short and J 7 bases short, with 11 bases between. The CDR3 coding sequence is TGTGCCAGCAGCAAGACTGGATATACGCAGTATTTT. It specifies CASSKTGYTQYF.

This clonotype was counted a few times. The CDR3 sequence: CASSAQGPGDTQYF. The CDR3 region has the DNA TGTGCCAGCAGCGCGCAGGGGCCCGGAGATACGCAGTATTTT. The V and J genes are TRBV11-3 and TRBJ2-3, with D perhaps TRBD1 (6 bases). The CDR3 contains 14 residues. Trimming left V 5 bases short and J 5 bases short, with 14 bases between. The germline gives CDR1 SGHNT, CDR2 YENEEA.

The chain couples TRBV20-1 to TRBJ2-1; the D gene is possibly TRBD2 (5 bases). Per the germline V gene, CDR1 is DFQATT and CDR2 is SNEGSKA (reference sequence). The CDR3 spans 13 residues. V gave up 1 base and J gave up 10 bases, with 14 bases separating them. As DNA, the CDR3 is TGCAGTGCTAGAGCGGCTGGAGGTCCGGAGCAGTTCTTC. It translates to CSARAAGGPEQFF.

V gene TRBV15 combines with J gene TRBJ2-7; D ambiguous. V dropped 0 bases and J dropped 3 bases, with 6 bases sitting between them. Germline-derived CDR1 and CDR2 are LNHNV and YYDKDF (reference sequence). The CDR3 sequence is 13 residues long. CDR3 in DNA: TGTGCCACCAGCAGAGAGAGTTACTACGAGCAGTACTTC. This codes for CATSRESYYEQYF.

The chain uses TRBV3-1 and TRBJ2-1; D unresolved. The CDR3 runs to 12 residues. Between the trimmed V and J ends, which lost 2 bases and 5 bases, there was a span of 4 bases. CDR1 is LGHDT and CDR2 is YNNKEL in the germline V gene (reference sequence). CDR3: CASSQQNNEQFF. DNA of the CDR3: TGTGCCAGCAGCCAACAGAACAATGAGCAGTTCTTC.

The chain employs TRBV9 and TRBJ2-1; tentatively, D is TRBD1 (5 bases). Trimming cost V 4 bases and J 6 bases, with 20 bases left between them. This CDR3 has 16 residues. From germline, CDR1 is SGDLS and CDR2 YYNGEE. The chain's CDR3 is CASSLGPSSRGNEQFF. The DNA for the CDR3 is TGTGCCAGCAGCTTAGGTCCTTCTTCTAGGGGCAATGAGCAGTTCTTC.